This T cell receptor beta chain was sequenced for a study of blood T cell repertoires in COVID-19. The CDR3 sequence is 17 residues long. V was trimmed by 3 bases and J by 0 bases, leaving 15 bases between them. From germline, CDR1 is LNHNV and CDR2 YYDKDF (reference sequence). Per the original methods: Amplifying reference gene primers gave estimates of nucleated cell counts. Data came from immunoSEQ multiplex PCR; TCRdb stores just in-frame clones and leaves some out. That table is the source of V, J and clone size, and D and trimming were worked out from the DNA. The table has hundreds of thousands of clones, roughly nine tenths seen once.

The material sequenced was peripheral blood. The rearrangement joins TRBV15 to TRBJ2-4, with a tentative D call TRBD1 (6 bases). This clonotype originated in a man aged 35-49 years with acute or convalescent COVID-19. CDR3 sequence reads: CATSRSGVEVAKNIQYF. CDR3 sequence (DNA): TGTGCCACCAGCAGGTCAGGGGTAGAGGTAGCCAAAAACATTCAGTACTTC.